This note documents a single TCR beta chain sequence. As yet, its antigen is unknown. Per sample, roughly 0.5 micrograms of biopsy DNA were TCRB immunosequenced. Here immunoSEQ multiplex PCR was the method, and the copy in TCRdb shows in-frame clones only, minus some. This sample has 9,600 or so clones, with 76% found just once. The data were taken from a study of T cell repertoires in ileal Crohn's disease. Study details: Median disease duration was about 8.2 years; about 37% smoked at surgery. The study's findings and limits: Sorted CD8 T cells held more high-frequency clones than CD4. Clonality above 26.8% at surgery always came with endoscopic recurrence.

Per the germline V gene, CDR1 is LNHDA and CDR2 is SQIVND (reference sequence). With 1 base removed from V and 2 bases from J, the gap between germline ends came to 11 bases. The CDR3 covers 15 residues. The genes are TRBV19 and TRBJ1-2; unclear D gene. The clonotype comes from an adult with Crohn's disease. The sequencing sample was made of ileal tissue. CDR3 amino acids: CASSIGGRGNYGYTF. The CDR3 region has the DNA TGTGCCAGTAGTATAGGAGGCCGAGGGAACTATGGCTACACCTTC. Using reference TRBV19 and TRBJ1-2 for the parts outside the CDR3, the full variable domain is DGGITQSPKYLFRKEGQNVTLSCEQNLNHDAMYWYRQDPGQGLRLIYYSQIVNDFQKGDIAEGYSVSREKKESFPLTVTSAQKNPTAFYLCASSIGGRGNYGYTFGSGTRLTVV.